One and the same sample provided the 14 T cell receptor beta chains below, sequenced in a study of cytomegalovirus exposure and HLA in healthy donors. Use of 60 Vbeta and 13 Jbeta primers characterized the PCR. Here immunoSEQ multiplex PCR was the method, and the copy in TCRdb shows in-frame clones only, minus some. Counted here are 200,000 or so clones, 82% occurring once; the ten biggest clones make up around 0.1%. The specimen was PBMCs. The receptors shown here come from a boy between 2 and 10 years old in good health and CMV-seronegative.

The rearrangement joins TRBV21-1 to TRBJ1-1; TRBD1, the table's D call, was not compared with the DNA. TRBV21-1 is designated a pseudogene. The CDR3 length is 19 residues. This CDR3 is CASSKGKQGTTRLNTEAFF. The CDR3 DNA is TGTGCCAGCAGCAAAGGAAAACAGGGGACAACGAGACTGAACACTGAAGCTTTCTTT.

CDR3: CASSYTQGLPGSPLHF. The CDR3 DNA reads as TGTGCCAGCAGTTACACCCAGGGGCTCCCGGGTTCACCCCTCCACTTT. V usage is TRBV6-5 and J usage is TRBJ1-6, with D perhaps TRBD1 (6 bases). CDR1 is MNHEY, CDR2 SVGAGI, per germline. V lost 2 bases to trimming and J lost 9 bases, with 17 bases between them. There are 16 residues in the CDR3.

This rearrangement joins TRBV5-1 to TRBJ2-1, with TRBD2 matching over 12 bases. The CDR3 totals 15 residues. Germline lookup yields CDR1 SGHRS and CDR2 YFSETQ. Trimming removed 5 bases from V and 3 bases from J; junction bases left unmatched: 3. The CDR3 reads CASSSSGGGYNEQFF. CDR3 DNA sequence: TGCGCCAGCAGTTCTAGCGGGGGGGGCTACAATGAGCAGTTCTTC.

V gene TRBV30 combines with J gene TRBJ2-3; possibly TRBD2 for D (6 bases). CDR1 GTSNPN and CDR2 SVGIG come from the germline V gene (reference sequence). V gave up 4 bases and J gave up 0 bases, with 11 bases separating them. There are 14 residues in the CDR3. The CDR3 region is CAWIRRGSTDTQYF. CDR3 DNA: TGTGCCTGGATTAGGAGGGGTAGCACAGATACGCAGTATTTT.

The rearrangement links TRBV19 to TRBJ1-1; 10 positions match TRBD1. Germline loops: CDR1 LNHDA, CDR2 SQIVND (reference sequence). After removal of 7 bases from V and 6 bases from J, the junction contained 14 bases not matched to a gene. The CDR3 consists of 16 residues. CDR3 DNA: TGTGCCAGTAAGAGCGGGACAGGGGTAAAAAGGGCTGAAGCTTTCTTT. It yields the protein CASKSGTGVKRAEAFF. Filled out from reference TRBV19 and TRBJ1-1, the complete variable domain reads DGGITQSPKYLFRKEGQNVTLSCEQNLNHDAMYWYRQDPGQGLRLIYYSQIVNDFQKGDIAEGYSVSREKKESFPLTVTSAQKNPTAFYLCASKSGTGVKRAEAFFGQGTRLTVV.

This clone has a single count. The rearrangement uses TRBV6-5 and TRBJ1-1; tentatively, D is TRBD1 (6 bases). V lost 10 bases, J lost 1 base, and 13 bases lay in between. The CDR3 is 13 amino acids. The germline gives CDR1 MNHEY, CDR2 SVGAGI. The CDR3 region has the DNA TGTGCCACCAACAGGGTCAGGAACACTGAAGCTTTCTTT. It codes for CATNRVRNTEAFF.

The chain uses TRBV6-5 and TRBJ2-7; possibly TRBD1 for D (6 bases). With 2 bases removed from V and 2 bases from J, the gap between germline ends came to 16 bases. The CDR3 contains 16 residues. CDR1 and CDR2 from the germline V gene are MNHEY and SVGAGI. This CDR3 is CASSYPVRTATYEQYF. The CDR3 DNA follows: TGTGCCAGCAGTTACCCCGTCCGGACAGCCACCTACGAGCAGTACTTC.

This clone was picked up one time. The chain joins TRBV6-5 to TRBJ1-2; D might be TRBD1 (5 bases). Germline V gene lookup returns CDR1 MNHEY and CDR2 SVGAGI. The CDR3 length is 12 residues. Trimming removed 6 bases at V and 7 bases at J, with 12 bases between. The CDR3 region is CASRGRFSGYTF. CDR3 sequence (DNA): TGTGCCAGCAGGGGGCGTTTTTCTGGCTACACCTTC.

This clone was detected only once. The chain has TRBV5-6 and TRBJ2-7; perhaps TRBD2 as D (5 bases). The CDR3 spans 13 residues. Germline V gene sequence: CDR1 SGHDT, CDR2 YYEEEE. In DNA form, the CDR3 reads TGTAGTAGTATCGGGGAATTTGACCACGAGCAGTACTTC. It specifies CSSIGEFDHEQYF. The whole variable domain, filled in from reference TRBV5-6 and TRBJ2-7, reads DAGVTQSPTHLIKTRGQQVTLRCSPKSGHDTVSWYQQALGQGPQFIFQYYEEEERQRGNFPDRFSGHQFPNYSSELNVNALLLGDSALYLCSSIGEFDHEQYFGPGTRLTVT.

The chain joins TRBV20-1 to TRBJ1-1, with D hard to call. V lost 8 bases to trimming and J lost 3 bases, with 10 bases between them. The CDR3 is made up of 11 amino acids. Germline V lookup: CDR1 DFQATT, CDR2 SNEGSKA (reference sequence). This chain's CDR3 is CSSRGYTEAFF. CDR3 nucleotides: TGCAGTTCGCGCGGTTACACTGAAGCTTTCTTT.

V gene TRBV2 combines with J gene TRBJ1-1, with D possibly TRBD1 on 6 matching bases. Trimming took off 2 bases at V and 5 bases at J, with 12 bases between the two ends. The germline V gene encodes CDR1 SNHLY and CDR2 FYNNEI. The CDR3 contains 14 residues. The DNA for the CDR3 is TGTGCCAGCAGTGAACCAGGGGAGGGGACTGAAGCTTTCTTT. It is translated as CASSEPGEGTEAFF.

The J gene is TRBJ1-1, the V gene TRBV19, with D possibly being TRBD1 (5 bases). Deletions cut 5 bases from V and 10 bases from J, with 20 bases between. The CDR3 totals 14 residues. Germline V gene sequence: CDR1 LNHDA, CDR2 SQIVND (reference sequence). The CDR3 spells CASSPTRGAVRAFF. The CDR3 nucleotides read TGTGCCAGTAGTCCGACCCGTGGGGCCGTGAGAGCTTTCTTT.

V gene TRBV6-5 combines with J gene TRBJ2-7, with D tentatively TRBD2 (5 bases). Deletions cut 0 bases from V and 2 bases from J, with 11 bases between. Germline V gene data show CDR1 as MNHEY and CDR2 as SVGAGI. This CDR3 comprises 15 residues. This CDR3 is CASSYSRALPYEQYF. The DNA of the CDR3 is TGTGCCAGCAGTTACTCGAGGGCCTTACCCTACGAGCAGTACTTC.

This chain uses TRBV7-9 with TRBJ2-2; 7 positions match TRBD1. V was clipped by 0 bases and J by 4 bases; unmatched bases: 5. The CDR3 spans 16 residues. Germline CDR1 and CDR2: SEHNR and FQNEAQ (reference sequence). The CDR3 region has the DNA TGTGCCAGCAGCTTAGCAGACAGGGTAATCACCGGGGAGCTGTTTTTT. Translation gives CASSLADRVITGELFF. Full variable domain (outside the CDR3, taken from reference TRBV7-9 and TRBJ2-2): DTGVSQNPRHKITKRGQNVTFRCDPISEHNRLYWYRQTLGQGPEFLTYFQNEAQLEKSRLLSDRFSAERPKGSFSTLEIQRTEQGDSAMYLCASSLADRVITGELFFGEGSRLTVL.